This paragraph reports one TCR beta chain. The antigen remains undetermined. Produced via immunoSEQ multiplex PCR; TCRdb's table is partial and in-frame only. Here the sample spans 65,000 to 70,000 clones, around 86% being singletons. CDR1 and CDR2 (germline): MNHNS, SASEGT. The CDR3 is 15 amino acids. With 4 bases removed from V and 1 base from J, the gap between germline ends came to 14 bases. Autoimmune disease history or systemic immunosuppression led to patient exclusion. This sample is drawn from a study of OX40 agonist ivuxolimab in advanced cancers. Study-wide context: Ivuxolimab is an agonistic anti-OX40 (CD134) antibody, and patients were treated with it. Whole-study results and caveats: Those patients achieving a partial response at 0.1-3.0 mg/kg showed among the lowest clonal expansion. In the 0.1 to 3.0 mg/kg range, CD4+ and CD8+ blood T cells had expanded clonally by week 6.

The material sequenced was CD4+ or CD8+ T cells sorted from blood, taken in a trial of the OX40 agonist ivuxolimab. The chain employs TRBV6-1 and TRBJ2-7; D unclear. The sequence was collected from an adult with an advanced solid tumor such as melanoma, head and neck, liver or kidney cancer. The CDR3 DNA reads as TGTGCCAGCAGTGTTTCCGCAGGCCCGTCCTACGAGCAGTACTTC. The encoded protein is CASSVSAGPSYEQYF.